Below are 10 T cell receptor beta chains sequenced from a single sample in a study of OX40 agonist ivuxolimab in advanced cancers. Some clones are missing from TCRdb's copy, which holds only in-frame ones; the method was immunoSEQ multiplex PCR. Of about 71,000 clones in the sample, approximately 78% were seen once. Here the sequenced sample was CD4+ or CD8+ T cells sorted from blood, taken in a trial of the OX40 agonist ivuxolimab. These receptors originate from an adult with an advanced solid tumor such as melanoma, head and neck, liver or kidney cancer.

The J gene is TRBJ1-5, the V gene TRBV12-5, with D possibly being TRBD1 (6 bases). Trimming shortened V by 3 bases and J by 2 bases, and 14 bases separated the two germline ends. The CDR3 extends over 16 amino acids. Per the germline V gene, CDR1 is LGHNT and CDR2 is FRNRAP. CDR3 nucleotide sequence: TGTGCTAGTGGTTTCCGCAGGGGCATGGGCAATCAGCCCCAGCATTTT. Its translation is CASGFRRGMGNQPQHF. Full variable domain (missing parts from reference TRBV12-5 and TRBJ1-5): DARVTQTPRHKVTEMGQEVTMRCQPILGHNTVFWYRQTMMQGLELLAYFRNRAPLDDSGMPKDRFSAEMPDATLATLKIQPSEPRDSAVYFCASGFRRGMGNQPQHFGDGTRLSIL.

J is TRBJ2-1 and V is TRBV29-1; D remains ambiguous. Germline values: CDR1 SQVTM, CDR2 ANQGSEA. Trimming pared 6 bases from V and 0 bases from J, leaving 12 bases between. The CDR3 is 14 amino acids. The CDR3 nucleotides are TGCAGCGTCCCGATTGCCACCTCCTACAATGAGCAGTTCTTC. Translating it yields CSVPIATSYNEQFF.

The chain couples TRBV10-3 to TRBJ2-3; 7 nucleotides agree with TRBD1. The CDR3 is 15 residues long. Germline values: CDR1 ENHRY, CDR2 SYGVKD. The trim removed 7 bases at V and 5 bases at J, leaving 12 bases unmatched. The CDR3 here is CAIKPGTGVKDTQYF. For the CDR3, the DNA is TGTGCCATCAAACCCGGAACAGGGGTCAAAGATACGCAGTATTTT.

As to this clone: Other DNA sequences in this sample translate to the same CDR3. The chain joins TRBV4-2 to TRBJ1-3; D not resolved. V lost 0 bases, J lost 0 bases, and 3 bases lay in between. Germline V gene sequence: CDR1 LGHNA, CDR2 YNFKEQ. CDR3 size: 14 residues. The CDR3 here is CASSQESSGNTIYF. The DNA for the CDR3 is TGTGCCAGCAGCCAAGAGAGCTCTGGAAACACCATATATTTT.

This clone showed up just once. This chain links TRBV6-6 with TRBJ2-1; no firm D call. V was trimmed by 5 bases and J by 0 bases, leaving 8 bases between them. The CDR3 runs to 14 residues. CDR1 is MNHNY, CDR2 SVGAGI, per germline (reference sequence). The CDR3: CASSPTASYNEQFF. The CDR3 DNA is TGTGCCAGCAGTCCGACCGCCTCCTACAATGAGCAGTTCTTC.

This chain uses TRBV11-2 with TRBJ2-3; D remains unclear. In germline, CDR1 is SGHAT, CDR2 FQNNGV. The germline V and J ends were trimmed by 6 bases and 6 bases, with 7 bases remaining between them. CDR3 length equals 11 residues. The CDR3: CASSLEDTQYF. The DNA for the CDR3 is TGTGCCAGCAGTCTAGAGGATACGCAGTATTTT.

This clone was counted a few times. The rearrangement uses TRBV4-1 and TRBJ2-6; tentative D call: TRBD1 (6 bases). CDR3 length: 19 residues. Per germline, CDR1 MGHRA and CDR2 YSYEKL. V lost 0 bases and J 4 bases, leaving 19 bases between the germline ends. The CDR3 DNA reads TGCGCCAGCAGCCAAGAGAAGGGGTCAGGGGCGAGGGGGGCCAACGTCCTGACTTTC. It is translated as CASSQEKGSGARGANVLTF.

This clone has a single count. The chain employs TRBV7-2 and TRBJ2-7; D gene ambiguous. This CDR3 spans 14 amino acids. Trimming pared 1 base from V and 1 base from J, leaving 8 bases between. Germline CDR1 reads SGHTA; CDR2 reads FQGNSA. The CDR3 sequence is CASSLGPGSYEQYF. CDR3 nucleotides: TGTGCCAGCAGCTTAGGTCCTGGTTCCTACGAGCAGTACTTC. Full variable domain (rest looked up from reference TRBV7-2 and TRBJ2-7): GAGVSQSPSNKVTEKGKDVELRCDPISGHTALYWYRQSLGQGLEFLIYFQGNSAPDKSGLPSDRFSAERTGGSVSTLTIQRTQQEDSAVYLCASSLGPGSYEQYFGPGTRLTVT.

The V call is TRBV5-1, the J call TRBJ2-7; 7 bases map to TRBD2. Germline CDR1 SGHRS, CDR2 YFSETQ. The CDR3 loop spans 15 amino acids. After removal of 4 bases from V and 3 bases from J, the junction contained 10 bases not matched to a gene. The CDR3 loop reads CASSMGWGRDYEQYF. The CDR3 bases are TGCGCCAGCAGCATGGGTTGGGGGAGGGACTACGAGCAGTACTTC.

The DNA of the CDR3 is TGCGCCAGCAGCTTTTCTAGCGGGGGCCTCACCGGGGAGCTGTTTTTT. As protein: CASSFSSGGLTGELFF. This chain joins TRBV5-1 and TRBJ2-2; 10 bases are shared with TRBD2. The CDR3 spans 16 residues. Germline trimming cut 2 bases from V and 4 bases from J; bases unmatched to any gene: 5. Looked up from germline, CDR1 is SGHRS and CDR2 is YFSETQ. The full variable domain, completed using reference TRBV5-1 and TRBJ2-2, is KAGVTQTPRYLIKTRGQQVTLSCSPISGHRSVSWYQQTPGQGLQFLFEYFSETQRNKGNFPGRFSGRQFSNSRSEMNVSTLELGDSALYLCASSFSSGGLTGELFFGEGSRLTVL.